A selection of T cell receptor beta chains follows, all from one sample in a study of blood T cell repertoires in COVID-19. TCRdb's table, derived via immunoSEQ multiplex PCR, lists solely in-frame clones and lacks some. The table records roughly 220,000 clones, roughly 89% of them present only once. Specimen: PBMCs or T cells enriched from blood (not recorded which). The receptors derive from a man under 40 who had been exposed to COVID-19. CDR3s include the opening cysteine and the closing phenylalanine or tryptophan. The order of the fields is J gene, clone size, D gene, V gene, CDR3 protein, CDR3 DNA. A D gene is named only where the DNA matches it firmly. Expanded clones get a size class; other rows say once, few or many, or leave the size out.

>TRBJ1-4|once|NA|TRBV5-5
CASSLVGGVRSEKLFF
TGTGCCAGCAGCTTGGTCGGGGGGGTTAGAAGTGAAAAACTGTTTTTT
>TRBJ1-5|NA|NA|TRBV5-6
CASSLSYQWQQPQHF
TGTGCCAGCAGCTTGTCTTATCAGTGGCAACAGCCCCAGCATTTT
>TRBJ2-1|NA|TRBD2|TRBV2
CASSTSGGPFFHNEQFF
TGTGCCAGCAGTACTAGCGGGGGTCCATTTTTCCACAATGAGCAGTTCTTC
>TRBJ2-7|NA|NA|TRBV6-2/TRBV6-3
CASSFSNYEQYF
TGTGCCAGCAGTTTTTCTAACTACGAGCAGTACTTC
>TRBJ2-1|NA|NA|TRBV6-2/TRBV6-3
CASSYRSYNEQFF
TGTGCCAGCAGTTACCGCTCCTACAATGAGCAGTTCTTC
>TRBJ1-6|once|NA|TRBV30
CAWSVLSRQLGNSPLHF
TGTGCCTGGAGTGTACTTTCACGACAGCTAGGAAATTCACCCCTCCACTTT
>TRBJ1-2|NA|NA|TRBV3-1/TRBV3-2
CASSQEIGVNYGYTF
TGTGCCAGCAGCCAAGAAATAGGGGTAAACTATGGCTACACCTTC
>TRBJ2-5|NA|TRBD2|TRBV5-1
CASSLSGGVAETQYF
TGCGCCAGCAGCTTGAGCGGGGGCGTCGCGGAGACCCAGTACTTC
>TRBJ1-6|NA|NA|TRBV7-3
CASSLGRNNSPLHF
TGTGCCAGCAGCTTAGGGCGAAATAATTCACCCCTCCACTTT
>TRBJ2-6|NA|TRBD1|TRBV12-5
CASGLSVDRTGKTSGANVLTF
TGTGCTAGTGGCTTGTCGGTGGACAGGACAGGGAAAACCTCTGGGGCCAACGTCCTGACTTTC
>TRBJ2-6|NA|NA|TRBV7-2
CASSLLQASGANVLTF
TGTGCCAGCAGCTTGCTACAGGCTTCAGGGGCCAACGTCCTGACTTTC
>TRBJ2-3|NA|TRBD2|TRBV4-2
CASSQGGGRTDTQYF
TGTGCCAGCAGCCAGGGCGGGGGTCGAACAGATACGCAGTATTTT
>TRBJ1-2|NA|NA|TRBV19
CASSPPDRGFGYTF
TGTGCCAGTAGCCCCCCGGATAGGGGATTCGGCTACACCTTC
>TRBJ1-4|NA|TRBD1|TRBV29-1
CSVEDLLWGQGNEKLFF
TGCAGCGTTGAAGATCTCTTGTGGGGACAGGGGAACGAAAAACTGTTTTTT
>TRBJ1-1|NA|NA|TRBV5-1
CASSLGTLNTEAFF
TGCGCCAGCAGCTTGGGGACTTTGAACACTGAAGCTTTCTTT
>TRBJ2-5|NA|TRBD2|TRBV19
CASSIGTSGGQETQYF
TGTGCCAGTAGTATAGGGACTAGCGGGGGGCAAGAGACCCAGTACTTC
>TRBJ2-5|NA|NA|TRBV7-9
CASSLVQGWEETQYF
TGTGCCAGCAGCTTAGTTCAGGGGTGGGAAGAGACCCAGTACTTC
>TRBJ1-2|once|NA|TRBV3-1/TRBV3-2
CASSQAGDYGYTF
TGTGCCAGCAGCCAAGCAGGGGACTATGGCTACACCTTC
>TRBJ2-1|once|NA|TRBV5-6
CASRDRSGSFSYNEQFF
TGTGCCAGCAGGGACCGGTCGGGGTCCTTTTCCTACAATGAGCAGTTCTTC
>TRBJ2-7|NA|NA|TRBV19
CASSIGGAKPYEQYF
TGTGCCAGTAGTATAGGCGGGGCCAAGCCCTACGAGCAGTACTTC
>TRBJ1-6|NA|TRBD1|TRBV6-1
CASSENAGDSSPLHF
TGTGCCAGCAGTGAAAATGCAGGGGACAGTTCACCCCTCCACTTT
>TRBJ1-5|NA|NA|TRBV19
CASSIIDGGRGQPQHF
TGTGCCAGTAGTATAATTGACGGGGGGCGAGGTCAGCCCCAGCATTTT
>TRBJ1-6|NA|TRBD1|TRBV19
CASTGQGYNSPLHF
TGTGCCAGTACCGGACAGGGGTATAATTCACCCCTCCACTTT
>TRBJ1-5|once|NA|TRBV19
CASSKGPRRDGFGSNQPQHF
TGTGCCAGTAGTAAGGGCCCCAGGAGGGACGGGTTTGGGAGCAATCAGCCCCAGCATTTT
>TRBJ1-3|NA|NA|TRBV18
CASSAGAGNTIYF
TGTGCCAGCTCCGCCGGGGCTGGAAACACCATATATTTT
>TRBJ2-3|NA|TRBD2|TRBV3-1/TRBV3-2
CASSQLAGGDTDTQYF
TGTGCCAGCAGCCAACTAGCGGGGGGTGACACAGATACGCAGTATTTT
>TRBJ1-1|NA|TRBD1|TRBV6-5
CASSSATGANTEAFF
TGTGCCAGCAGTTCGGCGACAGGGGCGAACACTGAAGCTTTCTTT
>TRBJ2-4|NA|TRBD2|TRBV4-1
CASSQPSTGGKNIQYF
TGCGCCAGCAGCCAACCTTCTACGGGGGGAAAAAACATTCAGTACTTC